These T cell receptor beta chains were read from a single sample in a study of early T cells in non-severe SARS-CoV-2 infection. TCRdb re-called the 5' RACE reads with MiXCR, one entry per CDR3 protein. The sample lists approximately 22,000 distinct CDR3 sequences, around 4.8% occurring once. Input material: whole blood. The source of these receptors is an adult who was a healthcare worker with PCR-confirmed SARS-CoV-2 infection or an uninfected control (not recorded which). The CDR3 runs from the conserved cysteine through the conserved F or W. D genes are given only for firm matches. Rows give clone size only sometimes, using once, few, many, or a class for an expanded clone.

v_gene: TRBV14; j_gene: TRBJ2-1; abundance: many; d_gene: -; CDR3nt: TGTGCCAGCGCAGGATATAGTGCCGAGGGTGAGCAGTTCTTC; CDR3aa: CASAGYSAEGEQFF
v_gene: TRBV5-1; j_gene: TRBJ1-1; abundance: medium-sized; d_gene: -; CDR3nt: TGCGCCAGCACCCCCTCCGGGGGCCGCCCGAACACTGAAGCTTTCTTT; CDR3aa: CASTPSGGRPNTEAFF
v_gene: TRBV29-1; j_gene: TRBJ1-1; abundance: medium-sized; d_gene: TRBD1; CDR3nt: TGCAGCGCCGGACAGGGAGGGACTGAAGCTTTCTTT; CDR3aa: CSAGQGGTEAFF
v_gene: TRBV6-1; j_gene: TRBJ2-2; abundance: -; d_gene: -; CDR3nt: TGTGCCAGCAGTGACACCCCGGGGACTAACACCGGGGAGCTGTTTTTT; CDR3aa: CASSDTPGTNTGELFF
v_gene: TRBV12-3/TRBV12-4; j_gene: TRBJ2-7; abundance: many; d_gene: -; CDR3nt: TGTGCCAGCAGTTCCCCCTACGAGCAGTACTTC; CDR3aa: CASSSPYEQYF
v_gene: TRBV20-1; j_gene: TRBJ1-5; abundance: many; d_gene: -; CDR3nt: TGCAGTGCTCCCGATTCCGGGACAACCAATCAGCCCCAGCATTTT; CDR3aa: CSAPDSGTTNQPQHF
v_gene: TRBV24-1; j_gene: TRBJ2-7; abundance: many; d_gene: TRBD2; CDR3nt: TGTGCCACCAGTGACCAGACCGGGACTAGCGGGACCTCCTACGAGCAGTACTTC; CDR3aa: CATSDQTGTSGTSYEQYF
v_gene: TRBV29-1; j_gene: TRBJ1-2; abundance: medium-sized; d_gene: -; CDR3nt: TGCAGCGCGGGGTTGACGGGCTTTAACTATGGCTACACCTTC; CDR3aa: CSAGLTGFNYGYTF
v_gene: TRBV18; j_gene: TRBJ1-3; abundance: many; d_gene: TRBD1; CDR3nt: TGTGCCAGCTCACCTTCTCAGGGGGCGCTTGGAAACACCATATATTTT; CDR3aa: CASSPSQGALGNTIYF
v_gene: TRBV7-9; j_gene: TRBJ2-3; abundance: few; d_gene: -; CDR3nt: TGTGCCAGCAGCTTCGGTGCGGATACGCAGTATTTT; CDR3aa: CASSFGADTQYF
v_gene: TRBV29-1; j_gene: TRBJ2-2; abundance: -; d_gene: -; CDR3nt: TGCAGCGTTCTCGGGGGTGGCACCGGGGAGCTGTTTTTT; CDR3aa: CSVLGGGTGELFF